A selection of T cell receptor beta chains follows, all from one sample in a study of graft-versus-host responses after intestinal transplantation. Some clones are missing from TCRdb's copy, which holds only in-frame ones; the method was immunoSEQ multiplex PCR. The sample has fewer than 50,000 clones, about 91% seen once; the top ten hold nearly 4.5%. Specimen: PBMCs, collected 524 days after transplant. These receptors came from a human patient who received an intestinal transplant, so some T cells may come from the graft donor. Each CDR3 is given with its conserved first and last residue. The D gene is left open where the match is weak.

CASTSGQLNTEAFF TGTGCCAGCACGTCGGGACAGTTGAACACTGAAGCTTTCTTT TRBD1 14 TRBJ1-1 TRBV6-5
CAWSPSMGSPLHF TGTGCCTGGAGTCCCAGTATGGGATCACCCCTCCACTTT . 13 TRBJ1-6 TRBV30
CASSAPGLAYEQYF TGTGCCAGCAGTGCCCCTGGACTAGCCTACGAGCAGTACTTC TRBD2 14 TRBJ2-7 TRBV28
CAMGAGPGEKLFF TGTGCCATGGGGGCCGGGCCGGGTGAAAAACTGTTTTTT . 13 TRBJ1-4 TRBV10-3
CASSIGTSGDTQYF TGCGCCAGCAGCATTGGGACTAGCGGGGATACGCAGTATTTT TRBD2 14 TRBJ2-3 TRBV5-1
CASSLWRDSPYEQYF TGTGCCAGCAGTTTATGGAGGGACAGTCCCTACGAGCAGTACTTC TRBD1 15 TRBJ2-7 TRBV28
CASSLFGGRFTFNEQFF TGTGCCAGCAGCCTTTTCGGGGGCAGGTTCACGTTCAATGAGCAGTTCTTC . 17 TRBJ2-1 TRBV11-2
CASSLAGGEDQETQYF TGTGCCAGCAGCTTGGCAGGGGGGGAGGACCAAGAGACCCAGTACTTC . 16 TRBJ2-5 TRBV5-6
CSVEAFQGVTQYF TGCAGCGTTGAAGCATTCCAGGGTGTCACCCAGTACTTC . 13 TRBJ2-5 TRBV29-1
CASSLVKGQSNTGELFF TGTGCCAGCAGCTTAGTTAAGGGGCAGTCGAACACCGGGGAGCTGTTTTTT . 17 TRBJ2-2 TRBV7-6
CASSLVPGIVERYF TGTGCCAGCAGCTTAGTTCCGGGAATCGTCGAACGGTACTTC . 14 TRBJ2-7 TRBV7-3
CASITHQGGETQYF TGTGCCAGTATAACACACCAGGGTGGAGAGACCCAGTACTTC . 14 TRBJ2-5 TRBV19
CASSMFGGDEQFF TGTGCCAGTAGTATGTTTGGGGGCGATGAGCAGTTCTTC . 13 TRBJ2-1 TRBV19
CASTQAENYEQYF TGTGCCAGCACCCAGGCAGAGAACTACGAGCAGTACTTC . 13 TRBJ2-7 TRBV6-5
CASSPDRGRMYEQYF TGTGCCAGCAGCCCGGACAGGGGGCGTATGTACGAGCAGTACTTC TRBD1 15 TRBJ2-7 TRBV11-2
CASSQEGGLATDEQYF TGTGCCAGCAGCCAAGAAGGGGGGCTCGCTACTGACGAGCAGTACTTC . 16 TRBJ2-7 TRBV4-2
CASSLGVNTGELFF TGTGCCAGCAGCTTAGGGGTGAACACCGGGGAGCTGTTTTTT . 14 TRBJ2-2 TRBV7-3
CASSLVRKSGEKLFF TGTGCCAGCAGCTTGGTTAGGAAGTCGGGTGAAAAACTGTTTTTT . 15 TRBJ1-4 TRBV5-6